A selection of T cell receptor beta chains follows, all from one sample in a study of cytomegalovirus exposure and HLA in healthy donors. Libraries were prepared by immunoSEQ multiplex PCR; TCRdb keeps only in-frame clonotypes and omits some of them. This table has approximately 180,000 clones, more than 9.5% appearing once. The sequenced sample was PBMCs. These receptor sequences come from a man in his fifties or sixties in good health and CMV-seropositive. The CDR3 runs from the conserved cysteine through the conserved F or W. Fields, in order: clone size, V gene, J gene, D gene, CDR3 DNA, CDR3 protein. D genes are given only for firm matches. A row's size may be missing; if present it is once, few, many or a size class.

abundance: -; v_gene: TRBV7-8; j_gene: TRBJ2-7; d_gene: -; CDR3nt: TGTGCCAGCAGCTTAGGGGGTGGGGGGTACGAGCAGTACTTC; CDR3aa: CASSLGGGGYEQYF
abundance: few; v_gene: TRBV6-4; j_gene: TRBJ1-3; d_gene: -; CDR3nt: TGTGCCAGCAGTGTACCTCAGGGGAAAACTGGAAACACCATATATTTT; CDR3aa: CASSVPQGKTGNTIYF
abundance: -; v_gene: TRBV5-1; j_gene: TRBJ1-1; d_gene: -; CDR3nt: TGCGCCAGCAGCTCGTCCGGGACCGCGGGGGACGCTTTCTTT; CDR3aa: CASSSSGTAGDAFF
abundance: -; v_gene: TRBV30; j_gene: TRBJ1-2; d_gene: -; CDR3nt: TGTGCCTGGAGTCTAGGCCAGGGGTACCGCGGCTACACCTTC; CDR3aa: CAWSLGQGYRGYTF
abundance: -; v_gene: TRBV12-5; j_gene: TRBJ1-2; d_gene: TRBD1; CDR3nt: TGTGCTAGTGGTTTGTTTCCGGGACAGGCATATGGCTACACCTTC; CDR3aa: CASGLFPGQAYGYTF
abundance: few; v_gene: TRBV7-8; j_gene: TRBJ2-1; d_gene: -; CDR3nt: TGTGCCAGCAGCTTATTTATCCAGGGCTCCTACAATGAGCAGTTCTTC; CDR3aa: CASSLFIQGSYNEQFF
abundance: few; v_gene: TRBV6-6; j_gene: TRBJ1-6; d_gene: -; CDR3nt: TGTGCCAGCAGTTACATCGCAGCCTATAATTCACCCCTCCACTTT; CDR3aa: CASSYIAAYNSPLHF
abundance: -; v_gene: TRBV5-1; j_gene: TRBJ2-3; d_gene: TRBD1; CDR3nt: TGCGCCAGCAGCCCCCAGGGACAGGGGGCACTGGCAGATACGCAGTATTTT; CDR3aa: CASSPQGQGALADTQYF
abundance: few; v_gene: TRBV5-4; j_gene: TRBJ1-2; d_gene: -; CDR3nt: TGTGCCAGCAGACCCGGTAACAGGTTTATAAACTATGGCTACACCTTC; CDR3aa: CASRPGNRFINYGYTF
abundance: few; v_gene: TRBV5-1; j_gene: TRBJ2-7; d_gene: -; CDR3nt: TGCGCCAGCAGCTTGGATTACTACGAGCAGTACTTC; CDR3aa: CASSLDYYEQYF
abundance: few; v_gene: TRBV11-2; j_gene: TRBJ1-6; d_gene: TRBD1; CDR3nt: TGTGCCAGCAGCTCACAGACAGGGAAAGCGTCACCCCTCCACTTT; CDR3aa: CASSSQTGKASPLHF
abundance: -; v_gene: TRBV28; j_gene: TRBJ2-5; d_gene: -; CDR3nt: TGTGCCAGCACCCTGACTGTTCAAGAGACCCAGTACTTC; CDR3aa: CASTLTVQETQYF
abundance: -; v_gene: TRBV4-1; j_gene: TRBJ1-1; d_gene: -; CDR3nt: TGCGCCAGCAGCCAAGACAAGAGGAACACTGAAGCTTTCTTT; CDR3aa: CASSQDKRNTEAFF
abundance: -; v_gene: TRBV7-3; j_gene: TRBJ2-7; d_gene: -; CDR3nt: TGTGCCAGCAGCCCGAACCCTTACGGTCAAGAGCAGTACTTC; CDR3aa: CASSPNPYGQEQYF
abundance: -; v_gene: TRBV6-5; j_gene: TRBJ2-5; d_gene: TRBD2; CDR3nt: TGTGCCAGCCGCCTTGGACTAGCGGGGCAAGAGACCCAGTACTTC; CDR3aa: CASRLGLAGQETQYF
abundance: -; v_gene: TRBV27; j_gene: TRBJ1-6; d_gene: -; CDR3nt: TGTGCCAGCAGTTTAAAGGACAGCTCTTTAGGGGGTAATTCACCCCTCCACTTT; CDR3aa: CASSLKDSSLGGNSPLHF
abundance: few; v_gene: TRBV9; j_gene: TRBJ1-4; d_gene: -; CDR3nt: TGTGCCAGCAGCGTAGCAAGTGGGAGAGCCTGGGAAAAACTGTTTTTT; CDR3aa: CASSVASGRAWEKLFF
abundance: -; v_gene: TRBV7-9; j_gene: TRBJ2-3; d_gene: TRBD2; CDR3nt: TGTGCCAGCAGCTTTTCAGCGGGGACCACAGATACGCAGTATTTT; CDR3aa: CASSFSAGTTDTQYF
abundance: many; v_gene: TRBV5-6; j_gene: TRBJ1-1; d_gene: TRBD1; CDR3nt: TGTGCCAGCAGCTACGACAGGGATTGGAGAACTGAAGCTTTCTTT; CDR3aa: CASSYDRDWRTEAFF
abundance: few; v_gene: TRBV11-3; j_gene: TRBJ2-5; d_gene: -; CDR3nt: TGTGCCAGCAGCCGTTACAGGGGGGGGTCCGAGACCCAGTACTTC; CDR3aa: CASSRYRGGSETQYF
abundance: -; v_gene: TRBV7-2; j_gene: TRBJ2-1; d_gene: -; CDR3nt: TGTGCCAGCAGCCCTACCGCGGGGGAGCAGTTCTTC; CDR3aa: CASSPTAGEQFF
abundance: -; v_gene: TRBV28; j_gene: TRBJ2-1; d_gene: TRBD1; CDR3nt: TGTGCCAGCAGTTCCGGGACAGAGCCTTACAATGAGCAGTTCTTC; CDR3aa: CASSSGTEPYNEQFF
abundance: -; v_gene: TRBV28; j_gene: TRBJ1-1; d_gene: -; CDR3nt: TGTGCCAGCAGTCCCCATGAGGGTAGTGAGAGGGCTGAAGCTTTCTTT; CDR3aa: CASSPHEGSERAEAFF
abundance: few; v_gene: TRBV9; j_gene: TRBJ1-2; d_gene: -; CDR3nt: TGTGCCAGCAGCGTAGATGGGGGCGCCAACTATGGCTACACCTTC; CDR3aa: CASSVDGGANYGYTF
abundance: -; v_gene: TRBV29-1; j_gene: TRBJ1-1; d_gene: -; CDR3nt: TGCAGCGTCTTGACCGTGGCGAGGACTGAAGCTTTCTTT; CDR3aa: CSVLTVARTEAFF
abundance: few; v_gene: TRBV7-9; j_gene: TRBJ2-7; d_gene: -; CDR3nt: TGTGCCAGCACCGCGGGACGGCCCTACGAGCAGTACTTC; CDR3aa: CASTAGRPYEQYF
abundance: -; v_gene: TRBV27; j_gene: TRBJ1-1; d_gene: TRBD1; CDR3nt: TGTGCCAGCACCTCGGCGGGACAGGGGCTATCCGGTGAAGCTTTCTTT; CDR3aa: CASTSAGQGLSGEAFF
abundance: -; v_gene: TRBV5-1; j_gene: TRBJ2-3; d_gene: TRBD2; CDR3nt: TGCGCCAGCAGCTTTGCTAGCGGGGGGGCCGGCGATACGCAGTATTTT; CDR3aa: CASSFASGGAGDTQYF
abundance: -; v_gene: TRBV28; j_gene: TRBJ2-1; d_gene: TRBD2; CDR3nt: TGTGCCAGCAGTTTTGCCGGACTAGTTTCGAATGAGCAGTTCTTC; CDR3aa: CASSFAGLVSNEQFF
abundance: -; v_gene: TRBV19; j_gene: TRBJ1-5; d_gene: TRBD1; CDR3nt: TGTGCCAGTAGTATACAGGGGGCAAGTCAGCCCCAGCATTTT; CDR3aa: CASSIQGASQPQHF
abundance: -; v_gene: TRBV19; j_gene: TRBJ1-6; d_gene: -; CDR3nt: TGTGCCAGTAGTCGCCAAGGGAGCTCCTATAATTCACCCCTCCACTTT; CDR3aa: CASSRQGSSYNSPLHF
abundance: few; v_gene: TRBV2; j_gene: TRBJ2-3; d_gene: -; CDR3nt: TGTGCCAGCAGGGGGTCCCCGGGGACAGATACGCAGTATTTT; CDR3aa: CASRGSPGTDTQYF
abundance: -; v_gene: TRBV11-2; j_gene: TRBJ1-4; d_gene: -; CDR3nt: TGTGCCAGCAGCTTAATCGGCAGGATTAATGAAAAACTGTTTTTT; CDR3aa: CASSLIGRINEKLFF
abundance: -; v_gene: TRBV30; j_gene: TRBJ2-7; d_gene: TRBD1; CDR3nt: TGTGCCTGGACGACAGGGGGCCACGAGCAGTACTTC; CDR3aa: CAWTTGGHEQYF
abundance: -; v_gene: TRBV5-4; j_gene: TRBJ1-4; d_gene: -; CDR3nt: TGTGCCAGCAGCCCACAGGGTCTTGATAATGAAAAACTGTTTTTT; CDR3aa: CASSPQGLDNEKLFF
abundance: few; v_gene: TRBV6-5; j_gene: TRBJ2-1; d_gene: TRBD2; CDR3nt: TGTGCCAGCAGTTCGCCCACAGCGGGGAGGAGAAATGAGCAGTTCTTC; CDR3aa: CASSSPTAGRRNEQFF
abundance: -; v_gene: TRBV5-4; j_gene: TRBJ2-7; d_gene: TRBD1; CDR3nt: TGTGCCAGCAGCCTCTCCGGGACAGGGGGGGACGAGCAGTACTTC; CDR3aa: CASSLSGTGGDEQYF
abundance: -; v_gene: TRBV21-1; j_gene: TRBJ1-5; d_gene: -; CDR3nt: TGTGCCAGCAGCGCCCCCCTGGGGAGCAATCAGCCTCAGCATTTT; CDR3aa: CASSAPLGSNQPQHF
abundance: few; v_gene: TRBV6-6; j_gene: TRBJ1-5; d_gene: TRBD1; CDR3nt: TGTGCCAGCAGTGTGACAGGGAGCAATCAGCCCCAGCATTTT; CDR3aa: CASSVTGSNQPQHF
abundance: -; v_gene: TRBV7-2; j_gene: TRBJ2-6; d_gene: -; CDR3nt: TGTGCCAGCAGCTTAGGGTCTAGCTCTGGGGCCAACGTCCTGACTTTC; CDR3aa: CASSLGSSSGANVLTF
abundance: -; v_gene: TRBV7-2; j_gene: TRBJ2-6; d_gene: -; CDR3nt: TGTGCCAGCAGCTTTACAGCTTCTGGGGCCAACGTCCTGACTTTC; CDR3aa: CASSFTASGANVLTF
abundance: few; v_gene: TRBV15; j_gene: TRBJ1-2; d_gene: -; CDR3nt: TGTGCCACCAGCAGAGATGGGACATCCAACTATGGCTACACCTTC; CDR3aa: CATSRDGTSNYGYTF
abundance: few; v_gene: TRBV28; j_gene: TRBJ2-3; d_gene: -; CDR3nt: TGTGCCAGCATCCGGGAAGGAGATACGCAGTATTTT; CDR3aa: CASIREGDTQYF
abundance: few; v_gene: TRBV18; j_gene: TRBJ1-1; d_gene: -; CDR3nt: TGTGCCAGCTCACCACCGATTGGGAGGAACACTGAAGCTTTCTTT; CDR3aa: CASSPPIGRNTEAFF
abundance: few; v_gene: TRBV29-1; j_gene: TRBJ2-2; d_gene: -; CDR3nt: TGCAGCGTGACTACAGGGAGTCCCACCGGGGAGCTGTTTTTT; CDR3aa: CSVTTGSPTGELFF
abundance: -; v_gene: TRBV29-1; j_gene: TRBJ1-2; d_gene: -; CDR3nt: TGCAGCGTTGACAGGATGGGCCCGGGGGGCTACACCTTC; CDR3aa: CSVDRMGPGGYTF
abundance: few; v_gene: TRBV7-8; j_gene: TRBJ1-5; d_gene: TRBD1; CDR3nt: TGTGCCAGCAGCTTAGAACAGGGGGCTATCGGCAATCAGCCCCAGCATTTT; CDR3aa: CASSLEQGAIGNQPQHF
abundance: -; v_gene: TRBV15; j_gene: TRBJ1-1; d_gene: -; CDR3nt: TGTGCCACCAGCAACCCTGGGGGACAGAACACTGAAGCTTTCTTT; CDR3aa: CATSNPGGQNTEAFF
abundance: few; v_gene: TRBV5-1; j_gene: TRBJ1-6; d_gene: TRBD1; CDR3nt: TGCGCCAGCAGCTCGGACAGGGATTATTCACCCCTCCACTTT; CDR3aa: CASSSDRDYSPLHF
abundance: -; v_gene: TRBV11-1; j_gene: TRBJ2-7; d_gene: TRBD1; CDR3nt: TGTGCCAGCAGCCTCGGGACAGGAGCCTACGAGCAGTACTTC; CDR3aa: CASSLGTGAYEQYF
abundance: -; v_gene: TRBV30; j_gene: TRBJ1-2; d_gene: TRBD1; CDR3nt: TGTGCCTGGAGTGAGGGACAGTATGGCTACACCTTC; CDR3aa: CAWSEGQYGYTF